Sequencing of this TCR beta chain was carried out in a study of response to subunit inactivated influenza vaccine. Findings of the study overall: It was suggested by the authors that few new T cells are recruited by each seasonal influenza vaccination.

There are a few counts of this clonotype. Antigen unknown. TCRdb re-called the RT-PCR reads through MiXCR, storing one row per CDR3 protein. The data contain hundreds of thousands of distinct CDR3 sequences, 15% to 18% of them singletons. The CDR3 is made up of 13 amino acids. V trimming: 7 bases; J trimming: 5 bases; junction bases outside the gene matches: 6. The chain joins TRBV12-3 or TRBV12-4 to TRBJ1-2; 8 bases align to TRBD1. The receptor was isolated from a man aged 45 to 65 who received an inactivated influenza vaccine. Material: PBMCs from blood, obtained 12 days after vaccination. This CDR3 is CASTMQGAYGYTF. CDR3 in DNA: TGTGCCAGCACCATGCAGGGGGCGTATGGCTACACCTTC.